Below, 10 T cell receptor beta chains from the same sample are listed, as sequenced in a study of T-cell reconstitution after alpha-beta-depleted transplantation in children. Unique molecular identifiers were incorporated when the TCRbeta library was constructed. Each CDR3 protein is one row after TCRdb ran MiXCR on the PCR reads. The sample contains 420,000 or so distinct CDR3 sequences, 11% of which appear only once. Sequences were derived from PBMCs from the stem cell graft donor, sampled from the stem cell graft. The source of these receptors is a human donor who donated a stem cell graft to a child with acute myeloid leukemia.

V usage is TRBV29-1 and J usage is TRBJ2-5; TRBD1 matches at 8 bases. Germline-derived CDR1 and CDR2 are SQVTM and ANQGSEA. The CDR3 extends over 16 amino acids. J lost 5 bases, V lost 1 base, and 12 bases had no gene match. The CDR3 coding sequence is TGCAGCGTTGAAGCGGCTCAGGGGGCTTTCTTGGAGACCCAGTACTTC. Amino acid sequence: CSVEAAQGAFLETQYF. Supplemented by reference TRBV29-1 and TRBJ2-5, the full variable domain reads SAVISQKPSRDICQRGTSLTIQCQVDSQVTMMFWYRQQPGQSLTLIATANQGSEATYESGFVIDKFPISRPNLTFSTLTVSNMSPEDSSIYLCSVEAAQGAFLETQYFGPGTRLLVL.

There are a few counts of this clonotype. This chain links TRBV19 with TRBJ1-1; 10 nucleotides agree with TRBD1. Germline V gene data show CDR1 as LNHDA and CDR2 as SQIVND (reference sequence). The CDR3 is 15 residues long. J was trimmed by 4 bases and V by 7 bases; bases with no gene match: 9. As DNA, the CDR3 is TGTGCCAGTACAGAGGACAGGGGGATTCGCACTGAAGCTTTCTTT. Protein sequence: CASTEDRGIRTEAFF.

This rearrangement joins TRBV20-1 to TRBJ2-1; 8 nucleotides match TRBD2. CDR3 size: 12 residues. V was clipped by 6 bases and J by 9 bases; unmatched bases: 7. Germline CDR1 is DFQATT and CDR2 is SNEGSKA (reference sequence). CDR3 sequence: CSASGLEVEQFF. CDR3 coding DNA: TGCAGTGCATCGGGACTAGAGGTTGAGCAGTTCTTC.

The genes are TRBV12-3 or TRBV12-4 and TRBJ2-7, with a weak D call TRBD2 (6 bases). V was cut by 5 bases and J by 7 bases, with 15 bases left in between. The length of the CDR3 is 13 residues. The CDR3 sequence is CASSRTGEAEQYF. CDR3 in DNA: TGTGCCAGCAGTCGAACGGGAGAAGCGGAGCAGTACTTC.

This clonotype was picked up a small number of times. The rearrangement links TRBV30 to TRBJ1-2; tentative D call: TRBD1 (6 bases). Germline assignment: CDR1 GTSNPN and CDR2 SVGIG (reference sequence). CDR3 length equals 12 residues. Trimming removed 2 bases at V and 3 bases at J, with 7 bases between. The CDR3 loop reads CAWSTGYYGYTF. DNA for the CDR3: TGTGCCTGGAGTACAGGGTACTATGGCTACACCTTC. Based on the CDR3 plus reference TRBV30 and TRBJ1-2, the full variable domain is SQTIHQWPATLVQPVGSPLSLECTVEGTSNPNLYWYRQAAGRGLQLLFYSVGIGQISSEVPQNLSASRPQDRQFILSSKKLLLSDSGFYLCAWSTGYYGYTFGSGTRLTVV.

Ten or more counts support this clonotype. This chain connects TRBV12-3 or TRBV12-4 to TRBJ2-3, with 13 bases that match TRBD2. This CDR3 comprises 16 residues. The trim removed 4 bases at V and 7 bases at J, leaving 8 bases unmatched. The CDR3 protein is CASSSFTSGRGNTQYF. As DNA, the CDR3 is TGTGCCAGCAGTTCATTTACTAGCGGGAGGGGAAATACGCAGTATTTT.

This clonotype was counted a few times. The CDR3 protein is CASSFRWEQFF. CDR3 coding DNA: TGCGCCAGCAGCTTCCGGTGGGAGCAGTTCTTC. The rearrangement uses TRBV5-1 and TRBJ2-1; D gene unclear. The germline CDR1 and CDR2 sequences are SGHRS and YFSETQ. This CDR3 region has 11 residues. Trimming took 2 bases from V and 10 from J, leaving 7 bases between them.

This clonotype has ten or more counts. This rearrangement joins TRBV20-1 to TRBJ2-1, with D unclear. V lost 3 bases, J lost 7 bases, and 13 bases lay in between. The CDR3 has 13 amino acids. The germline V gene has CDR1 DFQATT and CDR2 SNEGSKA (reference sequence). The CDR3 DNA sequence: TGCAGTGCTAGTGGCAACGTAGATAATGAGCAGTTCTTC. Translation: CSASGNVDNEQFF.

This rearrangement joins TRBV5-8 to TRBJ1-5; D is undetermined. Looked up from germline, CDR1 is SGHTS and CDR2 is YDEGEE. CDR3 length: 15 amino acids. Deletions cut 3 bases from V and 7 bases from J, with 17 bases between. The CDR3 sequence is CASSSLTWEGQPQHF. CDR3 coding DNA: TGTGCCAGCAGCTCATTAACATGGGAAGGACAGCCCCAGCATTTT. The full variable domain, with the rest looked up from reference TRBV5-8 and TRBJ1-5, is EAGVTQSPTHLIKTRGQQATLRCSPISGHTSVYWYQQALGLGLQFLLWYDEGEERNRGNFPPRFSGRQFPNYSSELNVNALELEDSALYLCASSSLTWEGQPQHFGDGTRLSIL.

This chain uses TRBV5-1 with TRBJ2-1; the D gene is possibly TRBD1 (5 bases). Trimming pared 4 bases from V and 10 bases from J, leaving 12 bases between. The CDR3 length is 12 residues. The germline V gene has CDR1 SGHRS and CDR2 YFSETQ. CDR3 residues: CASSLTVAEQFF. CDR3 in DNA: TGCGCCAGCAGCCTGACAGTGGCGGAGCAGTTCTTC. The full variable domain, with the rest looked up from reference TRBV5-1 and TRBJ2-1, is KAGVTQTPRYLIKTRGQQVTLSCSPISGHRSVSWYQQTPGQGLQFLFEYFSETQRNKGNFPGRFSGRQFSNSRSEMNVSTLELGDSALYLCASSLTVAEQFFGPGTRLTVL.